The 21 T cell receptor beta chains below were found in one sample sequenced in a study of cytomegalovirus exposure and HLA in healthy donors. Researchers ran the PCR with 60 Vbeta and 13 Jbeta primers. Data came from immunoSEQ multiplex PCR; TCRdb stores just in-frame clones and leaves some out. The sample table sets out 150,000 or so clones. Sequenced: PBMCs. These receptors came from a woman aged 40 to 50 in good health and CMV-seropositive.

This chain connects TRBV13 to TRBJ1-2; 7 nucleotides match TRBD1. The V gene's germline CDR1 is PRHDT and CDR2 FYEKMQ (reference sequence). The trim removed 4 bases at V and 7 bases at J, leaving 6 bases unmatched. The CDR3 is 13 residues long. The CDR3 nucleotides read TGTGCCAGCAGCTCATCAGGGGGAATTGGCTACACCTTC. It translates to CASSSSGGIGYTF.

The gene calls are TRBV2 and TRBJ2-7, with 7 bases fitting TRBD1. Losses at the gene ends were 4 bases for V and 3 bases for J; bases not matched to a gene: 6. CDR3 size: 14 residues. Germline CDR1 SNHLY, CDR2 FYNNEI. CDR3: CASSADRPRYEQYF. Here the CDR3 DNA reads TGTGCCAGCAGTGCGGACAGGCCTCGCTACGAGCAGTACTTC.

The chain recombines TRBV28 with TRBJ1-4; 7 bases agree with TRBD1. V was pared by 5 bases and J by 10 bases, with 16 bases of the junction left unmatched. The germline V gene encodes CDR1 MDHEN and CDR2 SYDVKM. The CDR3 has 16 amino acids. The CDR3 loop reads CASSVSRTGTGGKLFF. DNA of the CDR3: TGTGCCAGCAGTGTAAGTAGGACAGGCACTGGCGGAAAACTGTTTTTT. The variable domain in full, completed from reference TRBV28 and TRBJ1-4, reads DVKVTQSSRYLVKRTGEKVFLECVQDMDHENMFWYRQDPGLGLRLIYFSYDVKMKEKGDIPEGYSVSREKKERFSLILESASTNQTSMYLCASSVSRTGTGGKLFFGSGTQLSVL.

The chain is built from TRBV27 and TRBJ1-1; TRBD1 aligns across 7 bases. The CDR3 runs to 14 residues. Germline V gene lookup returns CDR1 MNHEY and CDR2 SMNVEV (reference sequence). V was pared by 7 bases and J by 1 base, with 6 bases of the junction left unmatched. CDR3 in amino acids: CASIPDRANTEAFF. The CDR3 DNA is TGTGCCAGCATTCCAGACAGGGCGAACACTGAAGCTTTCTTT.

This sequence joins TRBV5-1 and TRBJ2-7; 10 bases are a match to TRBD2. The germline CDR1 and CDR2 sequences are SGHRS and YFSETQ. V lost 0 bases to trimming and J lost 0 bases; unmatched junction nucleotides: 3. This CDR3 contains 16 residues. CDR3 DNA: TGCGCCAGCAGCTTGGGTACTAGCGGGAACTCCTACGAGCAGTACTTC. As protein: CASSLGTSGNSYEQYF.

The chain is built from TRBV6-1 and TRBJ1-5; 7 nucleotides agree with TRBD1. The V segment lost 0 bases and the J segment 4 bases; nucleotides outside the gene matches: 6. Germline CDR1 reads MNHNS; CDR2 reads SASEGT. This CDR3 has 16 residues. The CDR3, as DNA: TGTGCCAGCAGTGAAGCCGGGACAGTCCAGAATCAGCCCCAGCATTTT. Translated, it gives CASSEAGTVQNQPQHF.

This rearrangement joins TRBV7-9 to TRBJ1-5; D may be TRBD1 (6 bases). Germline loops: CDR1 SEHNR, CDR2 FQNEAQ (reference sequence). This CDR3 has 17 residues. V lost 2 bases, J lost 0 bases, and 14 bases lay in between. CDR3 sequence: CASSLHTGPYSNQPQHF. The CDR3 DNA sequence: TGTGCCAGCAGCTTACACACAGGGCCCTATAGCAATCAGCCCCAGCATTTT.

The J gene is TRBJ2-1, the V gene TRBV6-1; a possible D gene is TRBD1 (5 bases). From germline, CDR1 is MNHNS and CDR2 SASEGT. CDR3 length: 15 amino acids. V dropped 0 bases and J dropped 5 bases, with 11 bases sitting between them. The CDR3 bases are TGTGCCAGCAGTGAAGCGCGCAGGGCGGACAATGAGCAGTTCTTC. Protein: CASSEARRADNEQFF.

The chain employs TRBV15 and TRBJ2-3; maybe TRBD2 (7 bases). The length of the CDR3 is 17 residues. Trimming left V 5 bases short and J 4 bases short, with 22 bases between. Germline CDR1 is LNHNV and CDR2 is YYDKDF (reference sequence). CDR3 in amino acids: CATSGPKGGVWADTQYF. DNA of the CDR3: TGTGCCACCAGCGGCCCGAAGGGGGGGGTTTGGGCAGATACGCAGTATTTT.

V gene TRBV6-5 combines with J gene TRBJ1-5, with D unclear. The CDR3 totals 13 residues. The V and J ends lost 5 bases and 7 bases respectively, with 12 bases between them. The germline V gene has CDR1 MNHEY and CDR2 SVGAGI. The chain's CDR3 is CASSRVEEQPQHF. The DNA of the CDR3 is TGTGCCAGCAGTCGCGTGGAGGAGCAGCCCCAGCATTTT.

The V call is TRBV4-3, the J call TRBJ1-2; perhaps TRBD1 as D (6 bases). The ends were cut back, 0 bases at V and 0 bases at J, with 11 bases in the middle. The germline V gene has CDR1 LGHNA and CDR2 YSLEER. CDR3 length: 16 residues. The CDR3 here is CASSQEIGTTNYGYTF. CDR3 sequence (DNA): TGCGCCAGCAGCCAAGAGATTGGGACAACTAACTATGGCTACACCTTC.

The chain uses TRBV6-5 and TRBJ2-7; 7 bases line up with TRBD1. The CDR3 contains 15 residues. J was trimmed by 1 base and V by 2 bases; bases with no gene match: 5. CDR1 and CDR2 (germline): MNHEY, SVGAGI. The CDR3 DNA follows: TGTGCCAGCAGTTACGCACAGGGGCAATCCTACGAGCAGTACTTC. Translating it yields CASSYAQGQSYEQYF.

This sequence joins TRBV28 and TRBJ1-3; D is possibly TRBD1 (6 bases). This CDR3 contains 14 residues. CDR1 MDHEN and CDR2 SYDVKM come from the germline V gene. V was pared by 4 bases and J by 2 bases, with 9 bases between. The CDR3 nucleotides read TGTGCCAGCAGTTCCCCAGGGGCTGGAAACACCATATATTTT. It is translated as CASSSPGAGNTIYF.

This chain joins TRBV6-5 and TRBJ1-1; D unresolved. The CDR3 is made up of 14 amino acids. V gave up 6 bases and J gave up 2 bases, with 13 bases separating them. The V gene's germline CDR1 is MNHEY and CDR2 SVGAGI. Here the CDR3 DNA reads TGTGCCAGCAGGGGCTGGGAGGGTAACACTGAAGCTTTCTTT. Protein sequence: CASRGWEGNTEAFF.

The chain recombines TRBV9 with TRBJ2-7; TRBD1 agrees at 8 bases. Germline values: CDR1 SGDLS, CDR2 YYNGEE. The ends lost 3 bases at V and 2 bases at J; junction bases unmatched: 7. The CDR3 has 15 residues. The CDR3 bases are TGTGCCAGCAGCGCTACAGGGGGAGCCGCCTACGAGCAGTACTTC. This sequence encodes CASSATGGAAYEQYF. The full variable domain, in which reference TRBV9 and TRBJ2-7 provide the parts outside the CDR3, is DSGVTQTPKHLITATGQRVTLRCSPRSGDLSVYWYQQSLDQGLQFLIQYYNGEERAKGNILERFSAQQFPDLHSELNLSSLELGDSALYFCASSATGGAAYEQYFGPGTRLTVT.

J is TRBJ1-2 and V is TRBV5-4; D is possibly TRBD1 (6 bases). V dropped 4 bases and J dropped 6 bases, with 7 bases sitting between them. CDR3 size: 11 residues. CDR1 SGHNT and CDR2 YYREEE come from the germline V gene (reference sequence). In nucleotides, the CDR3 is TGTGCCAGCAGCCGACAGGATGGCTACACCTTC. Its translation is CASSRQDGYTF.

The chain recombines TRBV11-2 with TRBJ2-1; D is undetermined. CDR1 is SGHAT and CDR2 is FQNNGV in the germline V gene. The CDR3 runs to 14 residues. V lost 3 bases and J 7 bases, leaving 13 bases between the germline ends. The DNA for the CDR3 is TGTGCCAGCAGCTTCAGACATGACCTTAATGAGCAGTTCTTC. Translation gives CASSFRHDLNEQFF.

J is TRBJ2-1 and V is TRBV5-1, with 9 bases aligning to TRBD2. The junction had 17 bases not matched to a gene; V was cut back by 0 bases and J by 7 bases. Germline V gives CDR1 SGHRS, CDR2 YFSETQ. The CDR3 extends over 19 amino acids. CDR3 residues: CASSLASSGTWRDVNEQFF. The CDR3 DNA reads TGCGCCAGCAGCTTGGCATCTAGCGGGACGTGGCGTGACGTGAATGAGCAGTTCTTC. Using reference TRBV5-1 and TRBJ2-1 for the parts outside the CDR3, the full variable domain is KAGVTQTPRYLIKTRGQQVTLSCSPISGHRSVSWYQQTPGQGLQFLFEYFSETQRNKGNFPGRFSGRQFSNSRSEMNVSTLELGDSALYLCASSLASSGTWRDVNEQFFGPGTRLTVL.

V is TRBV9 and J is TRBJ1-3, with 8 bases matching TRBD1. The germline CDR1 and CDR2 sequences are SGDLS and YYNGEE. This CDR3 region has 16 residues. The V segment lost 4 bases and the J segment 7 bases; nucleotides outside the gene matches: 13. CDR3 coding DNA: TGTGCCAGCAGCTCGAGCTCCGGGACAGGTGGCAACACCATATATTTT. The encoded protein is CASSSSSGTGGNTIYF.

This chain joins TRBV29-1 and TRBJ2-7, with a tentative D call TRBD2 (8 bases). This CDR3 is built from 14 residues. V lost 6 bases and J lost 1, with 16 bases in between. Looked up from germline, CDR1 is SQVTM and CDR2 is ANQGSEA. The CDR3 coding sequence is TGCAGCGTGGGACTAGGGGGCGCGTCCTACGAGCAGTACTTC. This encodes CSVGLGGASYEQYF.

The chain recombines TRBV5-4 with TRBJ2-3; D is unresolved. CDR1 and CDR2 (germline): SGHNT, YYREEE (reference sequence). V gave up 0 bases and J gave up 0 bases, with 11 bases separating them. The CDR3 runs to 16 residues. The CDR3 nucleotides are TGTGCCAGCAGCTTGGGTAGCCCACGTAGCACAGATACGCAGTATTTT. Its protein is CASSLGSPRSTDTQYF.